This T cell receptor beta chain was recovered during a study of CD8 T cells in ankylosing spondylitis. Study-level findings and limits: For ankylosing spondylitis blood, a TCR beta motif of several highly homologous variants appeared characteristic. Some of the motif variants had earlier been found in reactive arthritis patients' fluid and blood. Peripheral blood held disease-linked clones only at relatively low frequency, and these were CD8+.

One entry per CDR3 protein, called by TCRdb with MiXCR from the 5' RACE reads. The sample contains about 150,000 distinct CDR3 sequences, around 42% of which appear only once. This clonotype was counted between two and nine times. What it recognizes is unknown. Germline CDR1 ENHRY, CDR2 SYGVKD. The CDR3 runs to 14 residues. Trimming cost V 2 bases and J 4 bases, with 8 bases left between them. The clonotype comes from a male donor with ankylosing spondylitis. The gene calls are TRBV10-3 and TRBJ2-2; the D gene could be TRBD1 or TRBD2 (5 bases each). The sample consisted of synovial fluid, either unsorted or a sorted T cell fraction (not recorded which). The CDR3 reads CAISEEGFTGELFF. The CDR3 DNA reads as TGTGCCATCAGTGAGGAGGGGTTCACCGGGGAGCTGTTTTTT.